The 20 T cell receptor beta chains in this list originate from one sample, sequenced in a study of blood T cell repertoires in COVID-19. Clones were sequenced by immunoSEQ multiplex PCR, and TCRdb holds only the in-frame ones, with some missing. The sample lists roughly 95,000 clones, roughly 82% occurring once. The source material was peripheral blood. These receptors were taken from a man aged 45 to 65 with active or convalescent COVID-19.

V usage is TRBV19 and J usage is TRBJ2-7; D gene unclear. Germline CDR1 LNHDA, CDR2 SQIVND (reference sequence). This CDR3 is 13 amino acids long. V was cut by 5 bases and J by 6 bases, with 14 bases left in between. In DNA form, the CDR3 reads TGTGCCAGTAGTGATAGTAGAGTTTCCGAGCAGTACTTC. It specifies CASSDSRVSEQYF.

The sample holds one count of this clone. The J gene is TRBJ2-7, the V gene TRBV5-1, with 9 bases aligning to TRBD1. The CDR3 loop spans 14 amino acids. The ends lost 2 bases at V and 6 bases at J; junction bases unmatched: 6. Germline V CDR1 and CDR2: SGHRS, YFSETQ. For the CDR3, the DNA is TGCGCCAGCAGCTTAAGGACAGGGGCGGGCGAGCAGTACTTC. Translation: CASSLRTGAGEQYF.

The CDR3 DNA reads TGTGCCAGCAGCTTATATACAGGGAACCAAGAGACCCAGTACTTC. This translates into CASSLYTGNQETQYF. The V call is TRBV13, the J call TRBJ2-5, with TRBD1 as a possible D gene (6 bases). The CDR3 runs to 15 residues. V gave up 2 bases and J gave up 0 bases, with 10 bases separating them. The germline CDR1 and CDR2 sequences are PRHDT and FYEKMQ (reference sequence). The full variable domain, in which reference TRBV13 and TRBJ2-5 provide the parts outside the CDR3, is AAGVIQSPRHLIKEKRETATLKCYPIPRHDTVYWYQQGPGQDPQFLISFYEKMQSDKGSIPDRFSAQQFSDYHSELNMSSLELGDSALYFCASSLYTGNQETQYFGPGTRLLVL.

As DNA, the CDR3 is TGTGCCAGCAGCCGGCAGGGGGTCGGAAACACCATATATTTT. This translates into CASSRQGVGNTIYF. The chain couples TRBV13 to TRBJ1-3, with 7 bases identical to TRBD1. This CDR3 region has 14 residues. J was trimmed by 4 bases and V by 5 bases; bases with no gene match: 5. Germline values: CDR1 PRHDT, CDR2 FYEKMQ (reference sequence).

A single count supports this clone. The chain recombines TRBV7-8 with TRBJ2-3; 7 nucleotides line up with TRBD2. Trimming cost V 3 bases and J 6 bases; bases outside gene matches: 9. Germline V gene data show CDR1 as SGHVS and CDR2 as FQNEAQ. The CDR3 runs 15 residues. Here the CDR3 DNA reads TGTGCCAGCAGCTTCGTGACTAGCTACGGTGATACGCAGTATTTT. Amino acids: CASSFVTSYGDTQYF.

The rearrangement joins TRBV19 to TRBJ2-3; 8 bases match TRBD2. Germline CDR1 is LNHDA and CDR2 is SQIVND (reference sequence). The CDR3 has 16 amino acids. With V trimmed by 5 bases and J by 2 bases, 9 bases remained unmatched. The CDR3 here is CASSPQGGGSTDTQYF. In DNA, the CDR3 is TGTGCCAGTAGTCCGCAGGGCGGGGGGTCCACAGATACGCAGTATTTT.

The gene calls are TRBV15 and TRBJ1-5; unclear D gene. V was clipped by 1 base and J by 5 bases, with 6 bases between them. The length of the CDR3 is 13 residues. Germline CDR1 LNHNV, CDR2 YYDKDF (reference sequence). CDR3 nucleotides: TGTGCCACCAGCAGAGGGGGAGATCAGCCCCAGCATTTT. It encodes CATSRGGDQPQHF. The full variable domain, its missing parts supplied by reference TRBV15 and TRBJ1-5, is DAMVIQNPRYQVTQFGKPVTLSCSQTLNHNVMYWYQQKSSQAPKLLFHYYDKDFNNEADTPDNFQSRRPNTSFCFLDIRSPGLGDTAMYLCATSRGGDQPQHFGDGTRLSIL.

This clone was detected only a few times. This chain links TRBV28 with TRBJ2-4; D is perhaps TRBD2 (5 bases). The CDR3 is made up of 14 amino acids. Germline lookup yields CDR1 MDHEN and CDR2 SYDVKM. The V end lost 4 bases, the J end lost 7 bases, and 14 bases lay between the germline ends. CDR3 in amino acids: CASSYRVRGNIQYF. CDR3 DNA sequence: TGTGCCAGCAGTTATCGGGTCAGAGGGAACATTCAGTACTTC.

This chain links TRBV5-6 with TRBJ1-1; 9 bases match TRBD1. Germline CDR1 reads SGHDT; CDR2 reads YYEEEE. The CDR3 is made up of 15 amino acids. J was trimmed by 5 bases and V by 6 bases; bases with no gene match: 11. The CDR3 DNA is TGTGCCAGCACCGCCGATCCGGGACAGGGAACTGAAGCTTTCTTT. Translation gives CASTADPGQGTEAFF.

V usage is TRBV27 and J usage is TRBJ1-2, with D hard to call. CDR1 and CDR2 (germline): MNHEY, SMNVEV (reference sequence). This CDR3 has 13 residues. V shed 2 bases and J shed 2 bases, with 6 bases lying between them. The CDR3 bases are TGTGCCAGCAGTTTACCAGGCAACTATGGCTACACCTTC. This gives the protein CASSLPGNYGYTF.

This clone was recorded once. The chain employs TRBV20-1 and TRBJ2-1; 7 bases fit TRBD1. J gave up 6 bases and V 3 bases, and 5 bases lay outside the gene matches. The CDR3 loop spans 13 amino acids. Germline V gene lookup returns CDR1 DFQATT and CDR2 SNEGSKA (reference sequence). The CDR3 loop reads CSASRQGGNEQFF. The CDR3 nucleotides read TGCAGTGCTAGTAGACAGGGTGGCAATGAGCAGTTCTTC.

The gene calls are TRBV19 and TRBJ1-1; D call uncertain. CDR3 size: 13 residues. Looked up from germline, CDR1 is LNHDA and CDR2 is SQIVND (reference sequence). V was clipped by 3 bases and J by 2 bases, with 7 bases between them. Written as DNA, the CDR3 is TGTGCCAGTAGTATCGTAGATAACACTGAAGCTTTCTTT. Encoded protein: CASSIVDNTEAFF.

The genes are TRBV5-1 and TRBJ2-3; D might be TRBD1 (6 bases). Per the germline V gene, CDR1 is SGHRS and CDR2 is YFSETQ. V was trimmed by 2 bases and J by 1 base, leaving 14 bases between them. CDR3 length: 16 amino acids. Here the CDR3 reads CASSLQGVKGTDTQYF. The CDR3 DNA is TGCGCCAGCAGCTTACAGGGAGTAAAAGGCACAGATACGCAGTATTTT.

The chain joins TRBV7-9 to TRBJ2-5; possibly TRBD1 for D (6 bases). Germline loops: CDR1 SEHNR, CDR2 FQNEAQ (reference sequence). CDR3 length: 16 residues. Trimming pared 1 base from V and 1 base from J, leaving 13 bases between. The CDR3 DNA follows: TGTGCCAGCAGCTTAGGGGCCTCAGGGGCCCAAGAGACCCAGTACTTC. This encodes CASSLGASGAQETQYF.

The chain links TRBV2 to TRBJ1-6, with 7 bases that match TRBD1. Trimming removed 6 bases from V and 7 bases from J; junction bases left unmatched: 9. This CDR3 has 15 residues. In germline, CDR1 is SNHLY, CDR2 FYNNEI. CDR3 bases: TGTGCCAGCAGCACCTCACCGGGACAGAATTCACCCCTCCACTTT. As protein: CASSTSPGQNSPLHF.

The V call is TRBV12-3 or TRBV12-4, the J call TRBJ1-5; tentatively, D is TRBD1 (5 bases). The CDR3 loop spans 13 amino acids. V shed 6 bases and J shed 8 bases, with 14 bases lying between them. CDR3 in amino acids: CASSQDMLEPQHF. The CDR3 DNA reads TGTGCCAGCAGCCAGGACATGTTGGAGCCCCAGCATTTT.

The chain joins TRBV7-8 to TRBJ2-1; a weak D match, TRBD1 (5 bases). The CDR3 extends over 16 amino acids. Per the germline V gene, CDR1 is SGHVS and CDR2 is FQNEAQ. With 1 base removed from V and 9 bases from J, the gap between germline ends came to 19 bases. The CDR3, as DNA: TGTGCCAGCAGCTTAGAGGCCAGGGCGATCACCATTGAGCAGTTCTTC. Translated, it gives CASSLEARAITIEQFF.

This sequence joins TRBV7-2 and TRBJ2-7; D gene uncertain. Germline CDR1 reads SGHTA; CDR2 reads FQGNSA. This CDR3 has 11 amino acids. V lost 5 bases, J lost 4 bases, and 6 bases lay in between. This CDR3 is CASSREYEQYF. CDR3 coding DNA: TGTGCCAGCAGCCGAGAATACGAGCAGTACTTC.

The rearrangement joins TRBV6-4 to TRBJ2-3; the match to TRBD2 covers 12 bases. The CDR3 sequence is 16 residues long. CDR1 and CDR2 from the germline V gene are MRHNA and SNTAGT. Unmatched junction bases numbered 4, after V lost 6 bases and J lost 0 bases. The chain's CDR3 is CASRETSGGSTDTQYF. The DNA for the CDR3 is TGTGCCAGCAGGGAGACTAGCGGGGGTAGCACAGATACGCAGTATTTT.

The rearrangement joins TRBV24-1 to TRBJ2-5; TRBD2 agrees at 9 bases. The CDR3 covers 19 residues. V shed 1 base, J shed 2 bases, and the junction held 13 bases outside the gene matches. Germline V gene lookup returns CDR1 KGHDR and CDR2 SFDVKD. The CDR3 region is CATSDLGPTGAGGQETQYF. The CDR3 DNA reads TGTGCCACCAGTGATTTAGGCCCCACGGGGGCGGGGGGGCAAGAGACCCAGTACTTC.